These 25 T cell receptor beta chains were sequenced from one sample in a study of blood T cell repertoires in COVID-19. Sequencing was performed with immunoSEQ multiplex PCR; in TCRdb, only in-frame clones are kept and a portion is missing. Of about 140,000 clones listed, approximately 90% are singletons. The sequencing sample was made of peripheral blood. The receptors come from a human donor in a cohort sampled during active COVID-19.

This clone came up once. The genes are TRBV6-5 and TRBJ1-1, with a possible D match to TRBD1 (5 bases). CDR3 length equals 15 residues. V dropped 7 bases and J dropped 2 bases, with 17 bases sitting between them. Germline CDR1 MNHEY, CDR2 SVGAGI. CDR3 in DNA: TGTGCCAGCACCATTGAAAGGGGAATAAACACTGAAGCTTTCTTT. Amino acids: CASTIERGINTEAFF.

The gene calls are TRBV5-4 and TRBJ2-4, with TRBD2 identical over 10 bases. The CDR3 is made up of 16 amino acids. Germline loops: CDR1 SGHNT, CDR2 YYREEE (reference sequence). The J segment lost 1 base and the V segment lost 0 bases, leaving 1 base of the junction unmatched. The CDR3 DNA sequence: TGTGCCAGCAGCTTGGGTAGCGGGGGGGCCAAAAACATTCAGTACTTC. Translating it yields CASSLGSGGAKNIQYF.

Comment on this clone: An end of the junction does not agree with germline; a read error may underlie this. The chain combines TRBV2 with TRBJ1-4, with TRBD1 as a possible D gene (6 bases). This CDR3 comprises 11 residues. CDR1 and CDR2 from the germline V gene are SNHLY and FYNNEI. CDR3 DNA sequence: TGTGCCAGCAGTGTCGCCGGGACACCACTTTTT. Encoded protein: CASSVAGTPLF. Complete variable domain (other parts from reference TRBV2 and TRBJ1-4): EPEVTQTPSHQVTQMGQEVILRCVPISNHLYFYWYRQILGQKVEFLVSFYNNEISEKSEIFDDQFSVERPDGSNFTLKIRSTKLEDSAMYFCASSVAGTPLFGSGTQLSVL.

The chain has TRBV7-8 and TRBJ1-2, with unresolved D. The V gene's germline CDR1 is SGHVS and CDR2 FQNEAQ. CDR3 length equals 13 residues. V gave up 1 base and J gave up 4 bases, with 7 bases separating them. The CDR3 here is CASSLEQLYGYTF. The DNA for the CDR3 is TGTGCCAGCAGCTTAGAACAGCTCTATGGCTACACCTTC.

CDR3 sequence reads: CASSRTGKTQYF. As DNA, the CDR3 is TGTGCCAGCAGTAGGACAGGGAAGACCCAGTACTTC. The rearrangement uses TRBV12-3 or TRBV12-4 and TRBJ2-5, with 8 bases identical to TRBD1. The CDR3 runs to 12 residues. Trimming took 5 bases from V and 6 from J; bases not matched to a gene: 2.

This chain connects TRBV7-9 to TRBJ2-2; the D is unclear. The germline gives CDR1 SEHNR, CDR2 FQNEAQ (reference sequence). V shed 0 bases and J shed 8 bases, with 13 bases lying between them. This CDR3 comprises 15 residues. This CDR3 is CASSLAGRSSGELFF. DNA for the CDR3: TGTGCCAGCAGCTTAGCGGGCAGGTCTTCTGGGGAGCTGTTTTTT.

V and J are TRBV5-5 and TRBJ1-1; TRBD1 aligns across 9 bases. J was trimmed by 5 bases and V by 4 bases; bases with no gene match: 9. Germline-derived CDR1 and CDR2 are SGHKS and YYEKEE (reference sequence). The CDR3 consists of 15 residues. Here the CDR3 DNA reads TGTGCCAGCAGCCTCACGGACAGGGGAGTTACTGAAGCTTTCTTT. This encodes CASSLTDRGVTEAFF.

The chain recombines TRBV21-1 with TRBJ1-2. TRBV21-1 is reported as a pseudogene. The CDR3 has 16 residues. The CDR3 region has the DNA TGTGCCAGCAGCAAAGAAAATAGGAGGAGGGACTATGGCTACACCTTC. Residues: CASSKENRRRDYGYTF.

This clone was detected only a few times. This sample includes further DNA sequences coding for the same CDR3. J is TRBJ1-4 and V is TRBV9; TRBD1 aligns across 8 bases. CDR3 length: 15 residues. Germline V gene data show CDR1 as SGDLS and CDR2 as YYNGEE. J was trimmed by 7 bases and V by 4 bases; bases with no gene match: 9. This chain's CDR3 is CASSPRTGLGEKLFF. The CDR3 DNA is TGTGCCAGCAGCCCCCGGACAGGGCTGGGTGAAAAACTGTTTTTT.

This clone was seen only once. The chain uses TRBV29-1 and TRBJ2-1; D ambiguous. The CDR3 runs to 14 residues. V was shortened by 7 bases and J by 0 bases, with 13 bases between the two germline ends. The V gene's germline CDR1 is SQVTM and CDR2 ANQGSEA. Here the CDR3 DNA reads TGCAGCGCCGTGTTCGGTAGCTCCTACAATGAGCAGTTCTTC. Residues: CSAVFGSSYNEQFF.

This clone was detected a few times. The chain carries TRBV11-2 and TRBJ1-2; 7 bases agree with TRBD1. The CDR3 contains 12 residues. Per germline, CDR1 SGHAT and CDR2 FQNNGV. The V segment lost 7 bases and the J segment 7 bases; nucleotides outside the gene matches: 6. For the CDR3, the DNA is TGTGCCAGCACACAGGGGCTTACTGGCTACACCTTC. Translated: CASTQGLTGYTF.

This chain joins TRBV19 and TRBJ1-6; D may be TRBD1 (6 bases). Per germline, CDR1 LNHDA and CDR2 SQIVND (reference sequence). The CDR3 extends over 17 amino acids. V shed 5 bases and J shed 5 bases, with 19 bases lying between them. The CDR3, as DNA: TGTGCCAGTAGTGACCAGTCCAGGGGCCTCAATAATTCACCCCTCCACTTT. This encodes CASSDQSRGLNNSPLHF.

This chain uses TRBV9 with TRBJ1-1; no clear D gene. The CDR3 covers 13 residues. The germline V and J ends were trimmed by 2 bases and 4 bases, with 9 bases remaining between them. The germline V gene has CDR1 SGDLS and CDR2 YYNGEE. The CDR3 sequence is CASSVGDFTEAFF. As DNA, the CDR3 is TGTGCCAGCAGCGTTGGAGATTTCACTGAAGCTTTCTTT.

The chain joins TRBV3-1 (or the pseudogene TRBV3-2) to TRBJ2-5; possible D gene TRBD2, 6 bases. V was trimmed by 8 bases and J by 1 base, leaving 14 bases between them. Germline V lookup: CDR1 LGHDT, CDR2 YNNKEL (reference sequence). The CDR3 has 14 amino acids. CDR3 coding DNA: TGTGCCAGCTCCCGGTGGGGGGTCCAAGAGACCCAGTACTTC. Encoded protein: CASSRWGVQETQYF.

The chain links TRBV7-2 to TRBJ2-7; 8 bases match TRBD2. V lost 5 bases to trimming and J lost 5 bases; unmatched junction nucleotides: 8. The CDR3 is 14 residues long. The germline gives CDR1 SGHTA, CDR2 FQGNSA. The CDR3 DNA reads TGTGCCAGCAGCCACGGGACTAGTTCCCACGAGCAGTACTTC. It encodes CASSHGTSSHEQYF.

The chain uses TRBV15 and TRBJ2-3, with D tentatively TRBD1 (7 bases). Between the trimmed V and J ends, which lost 0 bases and 6 bases, there was a span of 13 bases. The CDR3 contains 15 residues. Germline V lookup: CDR1 LNHNV, CDR2 YYDKDF (reference sequence). The CDR3 nucleotides are TGTGCCACCAGCAGAGATCCCAGGGGGGCGGATACGCAGTATTTT. Translated: CATSRDPRGADTQYF.

This chain uses TRBV3-1 (or the pseudogene TRBV3-2) with TRBJ2-7; D is perhaps TRBD2 (6 bases). With 4 bases removed from V and 4 bases from J, the gap between germline ends came to 14 bases. CDR1 is LGHDT, CDR2 YNNKEL, per germline (reference sequence). The CDR3 covers 14 residues. The CDR3 sequence is CASSPTTSTYEQYF. In DNA form, the CDR3 reads TGTGCCAGCAGCCCCACGACTAGTACTTACGAGCAGTACTTC.

The chain has TRBV25-1 and TRBJ2-7; D possibly corresponds to TRBD1 (5 bases). This CDR3 comprises 11 residues. Per the germline V gene, CDR1 is MGHDK and CDR2 is SYGVNS. Trimming pared 3 bases from V and 6 bases from J, leaving 6 bases between. For the CDR3, the DNA is TGTGCCAGCAGTGATCAGGGCGAGCAGTACTTC. This encodes CASSDQGEQYF.

The rearrangement links TRBV5-1 to TRBJ2-7, with a possible D match to TRBD2 (5 bases). The CDR3 contains 15 residues. V dropped 3 bases and J dropped 5 bases, with 18 bases sitting between them. Looked up from germline, CDR1 is SGHRS and CDR2 is YFSETQ. DNA of the CDR3: TGCGCCAGCAGCTCTCTAAGCGGTTTAAACAACGAGCAGTACTTC. Its translation: CASSSLSGLNNEQYF. Full variable domain (missing parts from reference TRBV5-1 and TRBJ2-7): KAGVTQTPRYLIKTRGQQVTLSCSPISGHRSVSWYQQTPGQGLQFLFEYFSETQRNKGNFPGRFSGRQFSNSRSEMNVSTLELGDSALYLCASSSLSGLNNEQYFGPGTRLTVT.

The chain is built from TRBV24-1 and TRBJ2-5, with TRBD1 as a possible D gene (6 bases). V dropped 2 bases and J dropped 5 bases, with 11 bases sitting between them. Germline CDR1 and CDR2: KGHDR and SFDVKD. CDR3 size: 14 residues. Here the CDR3 reads CATSDSRGTETQYF. CDR3 sequence (DNA): TGTGCCACCAGTGATTCCAGGGGAACGGAGACCCAGTACTTC.

This sequence joins TRBV6-5 and TRBJ2-7, with D maybe TRBD1 (5 bases). CDR3 length equals 14 residues. CDR1 and CDR2 (germline): MNHEY, SVGAGI. Trimming shortened V by 6 bases and J by 3 bases, and 15 bases separated the two germline ends. This chain's CDR3 is CASSVGHPVYEQYF. The CDR3 nucleotides read TGTGCCAGCAGCGTGGGGCACCCCGTCTACGAGCAGTACTTC.

The chain recombines TRBV18 with TRBJ1-2; D may be TRBD1 (5 bases). Looked up from germline, CDR1 is KGHSH and CDR2 is LQKENI. The CDR3 sequence is 15 residues long. V lost 3 bases to trimming and J lost 0 bases, with 11 bases between them. In nucleotides, the CDR3 is TGTGCCAGCTCACCGCAGGGAAGGGCTAACTATGGCTACACCTTC. Translating it yields CASSPQGRANYGYTF.

The gene calls are TRBV6-6 and TRBJ1-6; no definite D call. Deletions cut 2 bases from V and 8 bases from J, with 10 bases between. Germline V lookup: CDR1 MNHNY, CDR2 SVGAGI (reference sequence). The CDR3 consists of 14 residues. The CDR3 DNA sequence: TGTGCCAGCAGTTACCGCGGGGATGATTCACCCCTCCACTTT. Translating gives CASSYRGDDSPLHF.

This chain links TRBV7-3 with TRBJ2-3, with D uncertain. CDR1 is SGHTA and CDR2 is FQGTGA in the germline V gene. This CDR3 is 13 amino acids long. Trimming took off 3 bases at V and 0 bases at J, with 4 bases between the two ends. The CDR3 DNA is TGTGCCAGCAGCTTTATCAGCACAGATACGCAGTATTTT. It is translated as CASSFISTDTQYF. Together with reference TRBV7-3 and TRBJ2-3, the CDR3 gives the full variable domain: GAGVSQTPSNKVTEKGKYVELRCDPISGHTALYWYRQSLGQGPEFLIYFQGTGAADDSGLPNDRFFAVRPEGSVSTLKIQRTERGDSAVYLCASSFISTDTQYFGPGTRLTVL.

The rearrangement joins TRBV20-1 to TRBJ2-7; 8 bases agree with TRBD1. Germline lookup yields CDR1 DFQATT and CDR2 SNEGSKA (reference sequence). CDR3 length: 11 amino acids. J lost 5 bases, V lost 4 bases, and 1 base had no gene match. CDR3 DNA: TGCAGTGCTATCAGGGGGCACGAGCAGTACTTC. It yields the protein CSAIRGHEQYF.